These T cell receptor beta chains were read from a single sample in a study of cytomegalovirus exposure and HLA in healthy donors. Clones were read by immunoSEQ multiplex PCR, and TCRdb kept only the in-frame ones, dropping some. The sample contains about 130,000 clones, 65% to 75% of which appear only once. The sample was PBMCs. These receptors came from a woman between 50 and 59 years old in good health and CMV-seropositive. The CDR3 runs from the conserved cysteine through the conserved F or W. D genes are given only for firm matches. Where a row states a size, it is once, few, many or the class of an expanded clone; other rows omit it.

size: -
J: TRBJ2-5
length: 14
D: TRBD2
V: TRBV7-2
DNA: TGTGCCAGCAGCTCCACTAGCGAAAAAGAGACCCAGTACTTC
CDR3: CASSSTSEKETQYF

size: -
J: TRBJ1-5
length: 14
D: TRBD1
V: TRBV6-5
DNA: TGTGCCAGCAGTCCTCAACAGGGGTACCAGCCCCAGCATTTT
CDR3: CASSPQQGYQPQHF

size: -
J: TRBJ1-6
length: 14
D: TRBD1
V: TRBV5-6
DNA: TGTGCCAGCAGGACCGGGACAGGGAATTCACCCCTCCACTTT
CDR3: CASRTGTGNSPLHF

size: -
J: TRBJ2-2
length: 15
D: TRBD1
V: TRBV6-5
DNA: TGTGCCAGCAGTCCCCGGGACAGGCGATCCGGGGAGCTGTTTTTT
CDR3: CASSPRDRRSGELFF

size: many
J: TRBJ1-4
length: 15
D: -
V: TRBV5-6
DNA: TGTGCCAGCAGCTCTCGGCGGGGGGGAATTGAAAAACTGTTTTTT
CDR3: CASSSRRGGIEKLFF

size: -
J: TRBJ2-5
length: 15
D: TRBD2
V: TRBV5-1
DNA: TGCGCCAGCAGAAGCGGGGGGCTAAGCCAAGAGACCCAGTACTTC
CDR3: CASRSGGLSQETQYF

size: few
J: TRBJ1-2
length: 12
D: TRBD1
V: TRBV6-6
DNA: TGTGCCAGCTACTGGGGACAGCGGGGCTACACCTTC
CDR3: CASYWGQRGYTF

size: few
J: TRBJ1-2
length: 14
D: TRBD1
V: TRBV28
DNA: TGTGCCAGCAGTTTCTCAGGGGGGAGGTATGGCTACACCTTC
CDR3: CASSFSGGRYGYTF

size: -
J: TRBJ2-5
length: 15
D: TRBD2
V: TRBV4-1
DNA: TGCCCCAGCAGCCTTTCGACTAGCGGGGGAAAGACCCAGTACTTC
CDR3: CPSSLSTSGGKTQYF

size: few
J: TRBJ2-4
length: 12
D: -
V: TRBV29-1
DNA: TGCAGCGTGGTCGAGGATGGAAACATTCAGTACTTC
CDR3: CSVVEDGNIQYF

size: -
J: TRBJ2-3
length: 13
D: -
V: TRBV7-9
DNA: TGTGCCAGCAGCGGCCGGACTTGGGATGCGCAGTATTTT
CDR3: CASSGRTWDAQYF

size: once
J: TRBJ2-1
length: 21
D: TRBD2
V: TRBV4-3
DNA: TGCGCCAGCAGCCTCGGCAACGATAGACTAGCGGGGGGGAGCTCCTACAATGAGCAGTTCTTC
CDR3: CASSLGNDRLAGGSSYNEQFF

size: -
J: TRBJ1-3
length: 15
D: -
V: TRBV15
DNA: TGTGCCACCAGCGGCCGACAGAACTCTGGAAACACCATATATTTT
CDR3: CATSGRQNSGNTIYF

size: few
J: TRBJ1-6
length: 19
D: -
V: TRBV23-1
DNA: TGCGCCAGCAGTCAACCTCCGTGGCCACAGTCCCTAAATGACTCACCCCTCCACTTT
CDR3: CASSQPPWPQSLNDSPLHF

size: -
J: TRBJ1-4
length: 12
D: -
V: TRBV7-9
DNA: TGTTCCAGCAGGTCCATTGACGGGAAACTGTTTTTT
CDR3: CSSRSIDGKLFF

size: -
J: TRBJ1-5
length: 15
D: TRBD1
V: TRBV6-1
DNA: TGTCCCAGCAGCAAACAGGGGGGAAGCAATCAGCCCCAGCATTTT
CDR3: CPSSKQGGSNQPQHF

size: -
J: TRBJ2-1
length: 15
D: -
V: TRBV7-9
DNA: TGTGCCAGCAGTTCCGTCTCTGATGGCCTGAGGGAGCAGTTCTTC
CDR3: CASSSVSDGLREQFF

size: -
J: TRBJ1-3
length: 18
D: TRBD1
V: TRBV10-3
DNA: TGTGCCATCAGTGAAAGGTCCGGGACAGGGAGATCTGGAAACACCATATATTTT
CDR3: CAISERSGTGRSGNTIYF

size: -
J: TRBJ2-7
length: 14
D: -
V: TRBV6-5
DNA: TGTGCCACTCGTCCGGGGACACTGGGCAACGAGCAGTACTTC
CDR3: CATRPGTLGNEQYF

size: -
J: TRBJ2-3
length: 16
D: TRBD2
V: TRBV5-1
DNA: TGCGCCAGCAGCTTGGGAACTAGCGGGGCCACAGATACGCAGTATTTT
CDR3: CASSLGTSGATDTQYF

size: few
J: TRBJ1-1
length: 16
D: -
V: TRBV4-1
DNA: TGCGCCAGCAGCCCCCTCCCGCAGGGTGGGGACACTGAAGCTTTCTTT
CDR3: CASSPLPQGGDTEAFF

size: -
J: TRBJ2-7
length: 15
D: TRBD2
V: TRBV6-5
DNA: TGTGCCAGCAGTTACTGGCGGGGGGCCCCCTACGAGCAGTACTTC
CDR3: CASSYWRGAPYEQYF

size: few
J: TRBJ2-1
length: 16
D: -
V: TRBV29-1
DNA: TGCAGCGTTGAAGATAGGGGCAGGAGTTTTGCGAATGAGCAGTTCTTC
CDR3: CSVEDRGRSFANEQFF

size: -
J: TRBJ2-7
length: 14
D: TRBD1
V: TRBV7-2
DNA: TGTGCCAGCAGCTTCCGGGACAGGGGTTCCGAGCAGTACTTC
CDR3: CASSFRDRGSEQYF

size: -
J: TRBJ2-7
length: 15
D: TRBD1
V: TRBV15
DNA: TGTGCCACCAGCAATAGACAGGGAGCTCCCTACGAGCAGTACTTC
CDR3: CATSNRQGAPYEQYF

size: -
J: TRBJ2-7
length: 17
D: TRBD1
V: TRBV7-2
DNA: TGTGCCAGCAGCTTAGATCCGGCAGGGGGCTTAGTTTACGAGCAGTACTTC
CDR3: CASSLDPAGGLVYEQYF

size: -
J: TRBJ2-7
length: 15
D: TRBD2
V: TRBV25-1
DNA: TGTGCCAGCAGCGTTCCTAGCGGAGGATCCTACGAGCAGTACTTC
CDR3: CASSVPSGGSYEQYF

size: -
J: TRBJ2-5
length: 13
D: TRBD2
V: TRBV5-4
DNA: TGTGCCAGCAGCTTCGGTGGGGGGGGTGATGAAAACTTC
CDR3: CASSFGGGGDENF

size: -
J: TRBJ2-7
length: 14
D: TRBD1
V: TRBV30
DNA: TGTGCCTGGACGGGGGACAGGCAGGGCAACGAGCAGTACTTC
CDR3: CAWTGDRQGNEQYF

size: -
J: TRBJ1-4
length: 14
D: -
V: TRBV5-1
DNA: TGCGCCAGCAGCTTGGGAGCAACTAATGAAAAACTGTTTTTT
CDR3: CASSLGATNEKLFF

size: -
J: TRBJ1-1
length: 15
D: -
V: TRBV14
DNA: TGTGCCAGCAGCCAATTCGGGGGATTGAACACTGAAGCTTTCTTT
CDR3: CASSQFGGLNTEAFF

size: few
J: TRBJ2-3
length: 15
D: TRBD1
V: TRBV6-4
DNA: TGTGCCAGCAGTGGGTCACAGGGGGGCACAGATACGCAGTATTTT
CDR3: CASSGSQGGTDTQYF

size: once
J: TRBJ2-3
length: 12
D: -
V: TRBV6-5
DNA: TGTGCCAGCAGTTCTCAGGGAAATACGCAGTATTTT
CDR3: CASSSQGNTQYF

size: -
J: TRBJ1-5
length: 15
D: TRBD1
V: TRBV7-9
DNA: TGTGCCAGCAGCTTATCCGGGACAGACAATCAGCCCCAGCATTTT
CDR3: CASSLSGTDNQPQHF